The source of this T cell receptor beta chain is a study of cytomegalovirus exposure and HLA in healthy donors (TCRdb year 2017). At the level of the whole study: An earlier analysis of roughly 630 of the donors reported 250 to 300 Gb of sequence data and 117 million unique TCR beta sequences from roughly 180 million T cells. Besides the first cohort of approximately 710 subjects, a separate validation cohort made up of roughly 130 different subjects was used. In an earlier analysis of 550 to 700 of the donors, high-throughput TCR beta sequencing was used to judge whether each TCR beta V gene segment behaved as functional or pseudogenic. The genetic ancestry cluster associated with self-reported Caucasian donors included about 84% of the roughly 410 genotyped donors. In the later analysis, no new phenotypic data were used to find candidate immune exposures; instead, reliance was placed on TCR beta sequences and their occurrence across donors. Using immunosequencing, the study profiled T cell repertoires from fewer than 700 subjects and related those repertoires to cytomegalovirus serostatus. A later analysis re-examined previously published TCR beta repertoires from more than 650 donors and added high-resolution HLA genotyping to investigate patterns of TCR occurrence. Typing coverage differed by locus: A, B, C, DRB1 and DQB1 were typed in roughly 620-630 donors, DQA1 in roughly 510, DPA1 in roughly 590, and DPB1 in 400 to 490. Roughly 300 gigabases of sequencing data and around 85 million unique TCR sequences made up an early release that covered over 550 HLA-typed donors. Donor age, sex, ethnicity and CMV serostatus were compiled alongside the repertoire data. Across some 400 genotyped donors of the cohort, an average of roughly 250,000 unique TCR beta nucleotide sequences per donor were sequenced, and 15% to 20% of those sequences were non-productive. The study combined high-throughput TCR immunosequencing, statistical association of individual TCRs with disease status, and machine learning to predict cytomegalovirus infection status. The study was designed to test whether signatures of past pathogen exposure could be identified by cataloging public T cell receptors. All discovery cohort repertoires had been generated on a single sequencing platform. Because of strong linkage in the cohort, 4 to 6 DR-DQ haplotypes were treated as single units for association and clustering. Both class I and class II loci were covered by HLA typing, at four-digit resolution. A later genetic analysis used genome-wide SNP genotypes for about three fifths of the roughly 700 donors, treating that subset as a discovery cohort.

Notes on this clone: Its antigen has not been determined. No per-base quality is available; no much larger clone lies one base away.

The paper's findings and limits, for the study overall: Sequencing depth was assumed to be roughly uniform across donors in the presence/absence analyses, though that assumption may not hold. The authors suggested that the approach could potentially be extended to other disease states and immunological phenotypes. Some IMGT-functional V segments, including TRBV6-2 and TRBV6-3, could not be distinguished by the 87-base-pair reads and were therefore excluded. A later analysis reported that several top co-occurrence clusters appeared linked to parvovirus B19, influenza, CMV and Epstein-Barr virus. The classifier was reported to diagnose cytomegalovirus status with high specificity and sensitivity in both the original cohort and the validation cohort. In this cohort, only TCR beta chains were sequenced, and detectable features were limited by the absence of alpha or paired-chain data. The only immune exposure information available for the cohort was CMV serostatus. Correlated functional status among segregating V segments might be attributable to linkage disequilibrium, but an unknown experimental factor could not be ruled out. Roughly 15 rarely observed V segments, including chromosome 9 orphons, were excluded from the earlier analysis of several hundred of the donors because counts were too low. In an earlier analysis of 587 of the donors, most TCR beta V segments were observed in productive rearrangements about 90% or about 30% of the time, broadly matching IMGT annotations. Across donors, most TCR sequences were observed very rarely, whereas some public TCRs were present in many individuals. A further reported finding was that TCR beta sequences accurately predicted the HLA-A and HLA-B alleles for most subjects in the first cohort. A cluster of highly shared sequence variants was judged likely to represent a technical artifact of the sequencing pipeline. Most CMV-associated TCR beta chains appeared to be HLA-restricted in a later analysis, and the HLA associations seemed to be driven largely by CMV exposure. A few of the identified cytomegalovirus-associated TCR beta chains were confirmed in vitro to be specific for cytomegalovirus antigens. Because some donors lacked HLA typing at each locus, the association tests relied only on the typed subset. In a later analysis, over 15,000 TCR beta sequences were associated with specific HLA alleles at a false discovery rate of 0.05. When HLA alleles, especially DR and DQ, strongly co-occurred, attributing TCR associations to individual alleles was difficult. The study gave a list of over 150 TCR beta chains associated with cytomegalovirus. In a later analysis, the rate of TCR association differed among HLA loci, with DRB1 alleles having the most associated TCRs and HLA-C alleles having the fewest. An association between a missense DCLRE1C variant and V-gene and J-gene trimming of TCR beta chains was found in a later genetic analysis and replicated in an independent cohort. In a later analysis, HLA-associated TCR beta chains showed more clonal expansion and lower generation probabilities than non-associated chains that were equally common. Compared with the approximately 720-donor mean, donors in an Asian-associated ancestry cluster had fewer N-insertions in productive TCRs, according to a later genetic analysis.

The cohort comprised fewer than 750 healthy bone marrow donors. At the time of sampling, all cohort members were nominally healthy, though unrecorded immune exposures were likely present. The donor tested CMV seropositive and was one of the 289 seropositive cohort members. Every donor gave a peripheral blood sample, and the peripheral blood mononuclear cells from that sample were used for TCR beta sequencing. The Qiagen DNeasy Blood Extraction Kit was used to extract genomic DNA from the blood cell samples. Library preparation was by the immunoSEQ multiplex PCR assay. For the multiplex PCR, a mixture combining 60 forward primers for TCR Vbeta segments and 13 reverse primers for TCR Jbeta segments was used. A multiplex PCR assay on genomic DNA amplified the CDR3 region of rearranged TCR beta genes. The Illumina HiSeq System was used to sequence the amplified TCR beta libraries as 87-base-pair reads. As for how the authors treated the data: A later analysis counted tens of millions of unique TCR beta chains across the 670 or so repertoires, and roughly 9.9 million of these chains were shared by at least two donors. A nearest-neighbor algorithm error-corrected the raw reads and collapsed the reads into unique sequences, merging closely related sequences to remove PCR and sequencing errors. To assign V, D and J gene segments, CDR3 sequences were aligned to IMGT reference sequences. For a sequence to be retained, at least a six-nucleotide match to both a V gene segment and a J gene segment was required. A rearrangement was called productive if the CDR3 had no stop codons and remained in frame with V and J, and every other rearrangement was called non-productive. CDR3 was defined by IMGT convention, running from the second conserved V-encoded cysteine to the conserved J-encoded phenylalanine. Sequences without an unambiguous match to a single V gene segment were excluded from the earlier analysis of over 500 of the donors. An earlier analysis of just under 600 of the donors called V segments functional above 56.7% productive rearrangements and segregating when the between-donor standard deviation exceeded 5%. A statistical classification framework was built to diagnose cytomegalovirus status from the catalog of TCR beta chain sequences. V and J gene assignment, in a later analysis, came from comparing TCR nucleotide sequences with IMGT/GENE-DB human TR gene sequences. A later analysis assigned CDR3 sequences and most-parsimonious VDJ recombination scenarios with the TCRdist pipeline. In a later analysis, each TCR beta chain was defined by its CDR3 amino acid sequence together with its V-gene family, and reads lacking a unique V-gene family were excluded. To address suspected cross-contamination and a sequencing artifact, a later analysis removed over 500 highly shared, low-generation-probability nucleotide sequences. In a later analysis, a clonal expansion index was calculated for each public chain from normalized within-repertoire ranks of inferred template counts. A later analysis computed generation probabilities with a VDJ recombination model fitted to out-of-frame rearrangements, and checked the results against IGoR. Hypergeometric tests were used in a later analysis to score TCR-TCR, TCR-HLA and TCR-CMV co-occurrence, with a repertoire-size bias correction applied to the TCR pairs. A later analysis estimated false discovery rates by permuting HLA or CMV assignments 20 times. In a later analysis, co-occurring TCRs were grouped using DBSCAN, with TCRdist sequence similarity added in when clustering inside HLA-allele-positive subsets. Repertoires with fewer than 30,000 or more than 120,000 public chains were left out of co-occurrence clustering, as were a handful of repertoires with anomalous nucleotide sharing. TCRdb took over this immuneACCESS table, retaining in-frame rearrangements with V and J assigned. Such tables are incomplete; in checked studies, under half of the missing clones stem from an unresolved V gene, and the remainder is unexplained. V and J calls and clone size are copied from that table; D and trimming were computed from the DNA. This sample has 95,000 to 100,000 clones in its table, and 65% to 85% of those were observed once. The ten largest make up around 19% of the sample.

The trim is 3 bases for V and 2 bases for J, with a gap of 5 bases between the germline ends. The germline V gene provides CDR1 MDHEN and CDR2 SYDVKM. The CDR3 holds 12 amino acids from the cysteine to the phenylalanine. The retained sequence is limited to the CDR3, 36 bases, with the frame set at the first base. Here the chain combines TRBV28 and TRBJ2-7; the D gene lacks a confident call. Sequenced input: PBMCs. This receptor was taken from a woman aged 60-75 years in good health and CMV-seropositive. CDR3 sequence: CASSLSTYEQYF. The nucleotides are TGTGCCAGCAGTTTGAGCACCTACGAGCAGTACTTC.